This T cell receptor (beta chain) originates from a study of T cell repertoires in cytomegalovirus infection. This clonotype has at least ten counts. Its target is not known. One entry per CDR3 protein, called by TCRdb with MiXCR from the reads. The sample shows roughly 80,000 distinct CDR3 sequences, about 24% of them seen only once. V was pared by 4 bases and J by 6 bases, with 6 bases of the junction left unmatched. This CDR3 is built from 14 residues. The germline V gene encodes CDR1 SNHLY and CDR2 FYNNEI. The V gene is TRBV2, the J gene TRBJ2-1; the match to TRBD1 covers 7 bases. The sequence came from a human donor in good health (CMV status not recorded). Some clones in this sample may be carry-over from other donors' samples. The sequencing used CD8+ T cells from cultured PBMCs, collected from culture after CMV antigen stimulation. The CDR3 protein is CASSGNDRVNEQFF. As DNA, the CDR3 is TGTGCCAGCAGTGGGAACGACAGGGTCAATGAGCAGTTCTTC.